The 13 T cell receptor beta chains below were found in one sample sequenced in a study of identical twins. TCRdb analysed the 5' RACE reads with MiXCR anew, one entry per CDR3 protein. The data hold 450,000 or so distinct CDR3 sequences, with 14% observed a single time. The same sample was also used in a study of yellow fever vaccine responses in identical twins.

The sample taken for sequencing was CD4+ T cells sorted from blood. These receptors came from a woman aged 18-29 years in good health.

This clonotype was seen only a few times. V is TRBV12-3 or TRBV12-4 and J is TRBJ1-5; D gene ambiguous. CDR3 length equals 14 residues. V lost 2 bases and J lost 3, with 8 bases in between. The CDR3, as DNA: TGTGCCAGCAGTTTACGCAGACACAATCAGCCCCAGCATTTT. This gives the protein CASSLRRHNQPQHF.

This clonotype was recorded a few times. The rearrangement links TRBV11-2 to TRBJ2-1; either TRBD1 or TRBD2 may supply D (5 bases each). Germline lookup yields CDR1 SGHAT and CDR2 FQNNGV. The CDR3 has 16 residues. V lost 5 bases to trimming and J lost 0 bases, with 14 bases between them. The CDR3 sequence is CASSTRPGSSYNEQFF. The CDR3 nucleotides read TGTGCCAGCAGCACCCGCCCAGGGAGCTCCTACAATGAGCAGTTCTTC.

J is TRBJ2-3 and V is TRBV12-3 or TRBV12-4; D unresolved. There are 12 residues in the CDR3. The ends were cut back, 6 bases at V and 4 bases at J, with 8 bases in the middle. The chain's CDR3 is CASSPRADTQYF. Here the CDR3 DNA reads TGTGCCAGCAGCCCAAGGGCAGATACGCAGTATTTT.

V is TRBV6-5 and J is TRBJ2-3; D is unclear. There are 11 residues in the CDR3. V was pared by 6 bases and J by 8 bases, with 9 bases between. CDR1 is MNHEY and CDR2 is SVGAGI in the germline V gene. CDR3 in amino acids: CASSQTPTQYF. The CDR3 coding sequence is TGTGCCAGCAGCCAGACTCCTACGCAGTATTTT.

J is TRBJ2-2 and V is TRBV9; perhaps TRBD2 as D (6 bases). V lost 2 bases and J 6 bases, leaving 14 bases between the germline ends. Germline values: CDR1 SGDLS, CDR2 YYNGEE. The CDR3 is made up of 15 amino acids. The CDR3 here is CASSVSGYLPGELFF. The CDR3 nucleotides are TGTGCCAGCAGCGTGAGCGGGTACCTCCCCGGGGAGCTGTTTTTT.

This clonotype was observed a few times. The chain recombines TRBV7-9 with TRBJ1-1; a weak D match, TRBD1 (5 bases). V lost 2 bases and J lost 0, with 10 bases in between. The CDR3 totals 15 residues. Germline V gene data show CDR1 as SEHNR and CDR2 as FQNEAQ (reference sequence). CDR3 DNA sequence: TGTGCCAGCAGCTTATCCCCGACAGTGAACACTGAAGCTTTCTTT. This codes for CASSLSPTVNTEAFF. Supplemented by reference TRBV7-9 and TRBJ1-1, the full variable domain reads DTGVSQNPRHKITKRGQNVTFRCDPISEHNRLYWYRQTLGQGPEFLTYFQNEAQLEKSRLLSDRFSAERPKGSFSTLEIQRTEQGDSAMYLCASSLSPTVNTEAFFGQGTRLTVV.

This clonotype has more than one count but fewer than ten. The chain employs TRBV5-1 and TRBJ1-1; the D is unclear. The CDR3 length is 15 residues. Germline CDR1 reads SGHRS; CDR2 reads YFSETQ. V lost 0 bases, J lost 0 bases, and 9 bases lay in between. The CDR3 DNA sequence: TGCGCCAGCAGCTTGGTGCCGGCCATGAACACTGAAGCTTTCTTT. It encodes CASSLVPAMNTEAFF.

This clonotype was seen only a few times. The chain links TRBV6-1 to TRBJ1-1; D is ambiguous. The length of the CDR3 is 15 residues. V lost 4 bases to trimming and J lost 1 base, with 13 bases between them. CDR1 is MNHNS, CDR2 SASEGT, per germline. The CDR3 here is CASSGADGTNTEAFF. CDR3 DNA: TGTGCCAGCAGTGGGGCCGACGGAACGAACACTGAAGCTTTCTTT.

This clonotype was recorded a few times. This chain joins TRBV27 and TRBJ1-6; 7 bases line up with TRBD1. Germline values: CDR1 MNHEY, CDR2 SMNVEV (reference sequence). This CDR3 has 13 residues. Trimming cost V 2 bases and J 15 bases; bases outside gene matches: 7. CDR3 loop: CASSLNEGGGLHF. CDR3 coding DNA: TGTGCCAGCAGTTTAAATGAAGGGGGCGGCCTCCACTTT.

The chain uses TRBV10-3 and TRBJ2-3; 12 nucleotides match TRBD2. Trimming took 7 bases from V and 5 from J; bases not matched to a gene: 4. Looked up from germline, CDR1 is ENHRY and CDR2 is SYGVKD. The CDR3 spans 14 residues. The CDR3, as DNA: TGTGCCATCACTCCGGGACTAGCGGGAGATACGCAGTATTTT. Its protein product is CAITPGLAGDTQYF.

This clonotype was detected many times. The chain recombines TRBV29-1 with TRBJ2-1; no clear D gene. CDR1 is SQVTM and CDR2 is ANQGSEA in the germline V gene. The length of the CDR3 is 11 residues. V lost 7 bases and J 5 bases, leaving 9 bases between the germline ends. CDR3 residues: CSAPGDNEQFF. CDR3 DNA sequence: TGCAGCGCCCCTGGGGACAATGAGCAGTTCTTC.

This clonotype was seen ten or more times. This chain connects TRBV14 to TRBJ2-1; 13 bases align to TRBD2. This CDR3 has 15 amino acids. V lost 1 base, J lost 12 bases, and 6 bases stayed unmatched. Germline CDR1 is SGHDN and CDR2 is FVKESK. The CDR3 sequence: CASSQGGLAGVPQFF. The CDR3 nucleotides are TGTGCCAGCAGCCAAGGAGGACTAGCGGGAGTACCGCAGTTCTTC.

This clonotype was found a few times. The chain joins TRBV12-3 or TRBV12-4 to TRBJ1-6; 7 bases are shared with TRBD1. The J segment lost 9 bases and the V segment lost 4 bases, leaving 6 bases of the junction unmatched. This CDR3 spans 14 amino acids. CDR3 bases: TGTGCCAGCAGTTCTATTGAGGGGGCTTCACCCCTCCACTTT. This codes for CASSSIEGASPLHF.